These 13 T cell receptor beta chains came from one sample sequenced in a study of shared clonotypes between healthy human individuals. Here immunoSEQ multiplex PCR was the method, and the copy in TCRdb shows in-frame clones only, minus some. Of about 960,000 clones listed, over 60% are singletons. Sequencing was performed on memory CD4+ T cells sorted from blood. Subset described: CD45RA-negative fraction. These receptors were taken from a young man in good health.

The V gene is TRBV7-2, the J gene TRBJ2-3; 9 positions match TRBD2. The CDR3 is 19 amino acids. Germline V gives CDR1 SGHTA, CDR2 FQGNSA. Losses at the gene ends were 0 bases for V and 5 bases for J; bases not matched to a gene: 15. The CDR3 protein is CASSLAQLAGLNPGDTQYF. The CDR3 nucleotides read TGTGCCAGCAGCTTAGCGCAACTAGCGGGCCTCAACCCCGGAGATACGCAGTATTTT.

The V gene is TRBV7-2, the J gene TRBJ2-2; D might be TRBD1 (7 bases). Germline CDR1 is SGHTA and CDR2 is FQGNSA. V dropped 6 bases and J dropped 3 bases, with 11 bases sitting between them. This CDR3 spans 14 amino acids. The chain's CDR3 is CASRLRGDTGELFF. DNA for the CDR3: TGTGCCAGCAGACTCAGGGGGGACACCGGGGAGCTGTTTTTT.

V usage is TRBV29-1 and J usage is TRBJ2-7; weak D call: TRBD2 (6 bases). The germline V gene has CDR1 SQVTM and CDR2 ANQGSEA. The CDR3 covers 12 residues. Trimming removed 8 bases at V and 7 bases at J, with 18 bases between. The CDR3 protein is CSTWVAGGEQYF. The CDR3 nucleotides are TGCAGCACCTGGGTGGCTGGGGGGGAGCAGTACTTC.

This rearrangement joins TRBV6-6 to TRBJ2-1, with TRBD1 matching over 8 bases. Germline V gives CDR1 MNHNY, CDR2 SVGAGI (reference sequence). V lost 2 bases and J lost 6; bases outside the gene matches: 3. The CDR3 runs to 14 residues. The CDR3 coding sequence is TGTGCCAGCAGTTACAGTGGACAGGGCAATGAGCAGTTCTTC. Protein product: CASSYSGQGNEQFF.

As concerns this clone: This CDR3 is also generated by other DNA sequences in the sample. The V gene is TRBV28, the J gene TRBJ1-1; D gene ambiguous. Germline V CDR1 and CDR2: MDHEN, SYDVKM. This CDR3 comprises 12 residues. V was pared by 6 bases and J by 3 bases, with 8 bases between. This CDR3 is CASRSRDTEAFF. The CDR3 DNA reads as TGTGCCAGCAGATCAAGGGACACTGAAGCTTTCTTT. Combining the CDR3 with reference TRBV28 and TRBJ1-1 gives the whole variable domain DVKVTQSSRYLVKRTGEKVFLECVQDMDHENMFWYRQDPGLGLRLIYFSYDVKMKEKGDIPEGYSVSREKKERFSLILESASTNQTSMYLCASRSRDTEAFFGQGTRLTVV.

This chain uses TRBV9 with TRBJ2-3, with TRBD2 identical over 13 bases. V lost 3 bases to trimming and J lost 2 bases; unmatched junction nucleotides: 3. The CDR3 runs 16 residues. The germline V gene encodes CDR1 SGDLS and CDR2 YYNGEE. The chain's CDR3 is CASSAGTSGVTDTQYF. Written as DNA, the CDR3 is TGTGCCAGCAGCGCCGGGACTAGCGGGGTCACAGATACGCAGTATTTT.

The chain links TRBV2 to TRBJ1-2, with 8 positions matching TRBD1. The CDR3 runs to 15 residues. CDR1 SNHLY and CDR2 FYNNEI come from the germline V gene. V was pared by 7 bases and J by 4 bases, with 11 bases of the junction left unmatched. CDR3 sequence reads: CASTSETGAAYGYTF. DNA of the CDR3: TGTGCCAGCACCTCCGAGACAGGGGCCGCCTATGGCTACACCTTC.

This chain uses TRBV4-1 with TRBJ2-2, with D hard to call. The germline V gene encodes CDR1 MGHRA and CDR2 YSYEKL. This CDR3 comprises 16 residues. The V end lost 0 bases, the J end lost 3 bases, and 11 bases lay between the germline ends. DNA for the CDR3: TGCGCCAGCAGCCAAGACTTTGGCAGGCACACCGGGGAGCTGTTTTTT. This codes for CASSQDFGRHTGELFF.

The chain recombines TRBV30 with TRBJ2-3, with 8 bases fitting TRBD2. The CDR3 loop spans 15 amino acids. V gave up 3 bases and J gave up 6 bases; unmatched junction bases: 11. Germline V gene sequence: CDR1 GTSNPN, CDR2 SVGIG (reference sequence). The chain's CDR3 is CAWSARGGPADTQYF. CDR3 in DNA: TGTGCCTGGAGCGCTCGCGGGGGGCCCGCCGATACGCAGTATTTT.

The chain couples TRBV19 to TRBJ1-2; no definite D call. The CDR3 spans 13 residues. The V and J ends lost 3 bases and 6 bases respectively, with 11 bases between them. The V gene's germline CDR1 is LNHDA and CDR2 SQIVND (reference sequence). CDR3 DNA sequence: TGTGCCAGTAGTATTGGACGGTGGGATGGCTACACCTTC. Protein product: CASSIGRWDGYTF. Combining the CDR3 with reference TRBV19 and TRBJ1-2 gives the whole variable domain DGGITQSPKYLFRKEGQNVTLSCEQNLNHDAMYWYRQDPGQGLRLIYYSQIVNDFQKGDIAEGYSVSREKKESFPLTVTSAQKNPTAFYLCASSIGRWDGYTFGSGTRLTVV.

The V call is TRBV5-6, the J call TRBJ2-1; unclear D gene. Trimming took off 6 bases at V and 10 bases at J, with 11 bases between the two ends. This CDR3 has 11 amino acids. CDR1 and CDR2 from the germline V gene are SGHDT and YYEEEE. For the CDR3, the DNA is TGTGCCAGCACCGCCCTCAGCGAGCAGTTCTTC. Amino acid sequence: CASTALSEQFF.

The rearrangement links TRBV5-5 to TRBJ1-1, with TRBD1 identical over 7 bases. Germline CDR1 SGHKS, CDR2 YYEKEE (reference sequence). Trimming cost V 2 bases and J 1 base; bases outside gene matches: 5. The CDR3 runs 15 residues. CDR3 sequence (DNA): TGTGCCAGCAGCTTTACCGGGACAGCGAACACTGAAGCTTTCTTT. Amino acid sequence: CASSFTGTANTEAFF.

J is TRBJ2-7 and V is TRBV10-3, with 9 bases that match TRBD2. The CDR3 loop spans 13 amino acids. Germline CDR1 reads ENHRY; CDR2 reads SYGVKD. Trimming removed 8 bases from V and 6 bases from J; junction bases left unmatched: 8. CDR3 in DNA: TGTGCCATCGGGCGGGAGGGATCTCGCGAGCAGTACTTC. Encoded protein: CAIGREGSREQYF.